This is a list of T cell receptor beta chains from one sample in a study of early T cells in non-severe SARS-CoV-2 infection. TCRdb re-called the 5' RACE reads with MiXCR, one entry per CDR3 protein. The table includes 85,000 to 90,000 distinct CDR3 sequences, approximately 14% detected once. Sequenced input: whole blood. The receptor source for this set is an adult who was a healthcare worker with PCR-confirmed SARS-CoV-2 infection or an uninfected control (not recorded which). Each CDR3 is given with its conserved first and last residue. A D gene is named only where the DNA matches it firmly. A row's size may be missing; if present it is once, few, many or a size class.

J	size	V	D	CDR3	DNA
TRBJ2-3	-	TRBV2	-	CASSSLRQVNTQYF	TGTGCCAGCAGTTCCTTGAGACAGGTTAATACGCAGTATTTT
TRBJ1-5	-	TRBV29-1	TRBD1	CSVGPQGAGQPQHF	TGCAGCGTTGGCCCACAGGGGGCTGGTCAGCCCCAGCATTTT
TRBJ2-1	-	TRBV29-1	-	CSVEFTRDNEQFF	TGCAGCGTTGAATTCACTAGAGACAATGAGCAGTTCTTC
TRBJ2-7	many	TRBV5-1	-	CASSPGSSYEQYF	TGCGCCAGCAGCCCGGGGAGCTCCTACGAGCAGTACTTC
TRBJ1-3	few	TRBV12-3/TRBV12-4	-	CASSLTAGNTIYF	TGTGCCAGCAGTTTGACAGCCGGAAACACCATATATTTT
TRBJ1-5	many	TRBV20-1	-	CSARDVAGRDQPQHF	TGCAGTGCTAGAGATGTAGCAGGTAGGGATCAGCCCCAGCATTTT
TRBJ2-7	many	TRBV3-1	-	CASSQGGTDYEQYF	TGTGCCAGCAGCCAAGGCGGGACTGATTACGAGCAGTACTTC
TRBJ1-4	few	TRBV27	-	CASSSFTTNEKLFF	TGTGCCAGCAGCTCTTTCACAACTAATGAAAAACTGTTTTTT
TRBJ1-5	-	TRBV28	-	CASRRVPGNQPQHF	TGTGCCAGCAGAAGGGTACCTGGCAATCAGCCCCAGCATTTT
TRBJ2-1	few	TRBV4-2	-	CASSQEKQGRQFF	TGTGCCAGCAGCCAAGAGAAACAAGGGCGGCAGTTCTTC
TRBJ2-5	many	TRBV7-6	-	CASSLSTVQETQYF	TGTGCCAGCAGCTTATCGACAGTCCAAGAGACCCAGTACTTC
TRBJ2-1	-	TRBV7-9	TRBD2	CASSPPGLAGDGSYNEQFF	TGTGCCAGCAGCCCGCCGGGACTAGCGGGAGACGGGTCCTACAATGAGCAGTTCTTC
TRBJ1-5	few	TRBV30	-	CAWSVGRFNQPQHF	TGTGCCTGGAGTGTGGGAAGATTCAATCAGCCCCAGCATTTT
TRBJ2-1	few	TRBV28	-	CASSSLAGAPYNEQFF	TGTGCCAGCAGTTCCCTCGCGGGGGCCCCCTACAATGAGCAGTTCTTC
TRBJ2-1	-	TRBV5-1	TRBD1	CASSSKGAEGASSYNEQFF	TGCGCCAGCAGCTCGAAGGGGGCGGAAGGGGCTAGCTCCTACAATGAGCAGTTCTTC
TRBJ1-3	many	TRBV20-1	TRBD1	CSARGRGLEAGNTIYF	TGCAGTGCTAGAGGGAGGGGGCTGGAGGCTGGAAACACCATATATTTT
TRBJ2-5	many	TRBV11-2	TRBD2	CASSPPGGRQETQYF	TGTGCCAGCAGCCCCCCGGGGGGACGGCAAGAGACCCAGTACTTC
TRBJ2-7	once	TRBV3-1	-	CASSTGLYEQYF	TGTGCCAGCAGCACGGGGTTGTACGAGCAGTACTTC
TRBJ1-2	-	TRBV12-3/TRBV12-4	TRBD1	CASSPGQGYSGYTF	TGTGCCAGCAGTCCGGGACAGGGATATAGTGGCTACACCTTC
TRBJ2-4	few	TRBV28	TRBD2	CASSLDWTSGTPAKNIQYF	TGTGCCAGCAGTTTGGACTGGACTAGCGGGACCCCAGCCAAAAACATTCAGTACTTC
TRBJ2-4	many	TRBV7-9	-	CASSLAGLAKNIQYF	TGTGCCAGCAGCCTTGCTGGCCTAGCCAAAAACATTCAGTACTTC
TRBJ2-3	-	TRBV7-2	TRBD2	CASSSRTSGRLDTQYF	TGTGCCAGCAGCTCAAGGACTAGCGGGAGATTAGATACGCAGTATTTT
TRBJ2-7	many	TRBV20-1	-	CSARAQGVGEQYF	TGCAGTGCTAGAGCACAAGGGGTGGGGGAGCAGTACTTC
TRBJ2-7	few	TRBV7-9	TRBD1	CASSLGLGQGSHEQYF	TGTGCCAGCAGCTTAGGTCTCGGACAGGGGTCCCACGAGCAGTACTTC
TRBJ2-3	few	TRBV5-1	TRBD2	CASRPSGTTRPDTQYF	TGCGCCAGCAGGCCCTCCGGGACTACAAGGCCAGATACGCAGTATTTT
TRBJ1-5	-	TRBV4-1	-	CASSQVSGGNQPQHF	TGCGCCAGCAGCCAAGTGTCAGGGGGCAATCAGCCCCAGCATTTT
TRBJ2-7	-	TRBV29-1	TRBD1	CSVEGQGTTYEQYF	TGCAGCGTTGAAGGACAGGGAACAACCTACGAGCAGTACTTC
TRBJ2-3	few	TRBV7-9	TRBD2	CASSQRGRTDTQYF	TGTGCCAGCTCGCAGCGGGGGCGCACAGATACGCAGTATTTT
TRBJ1-2	-	TRBV23-1	-	CASSRDNPYGYTF	TGCGCCAGCAGCCGCGATAATCCCTATGGCTACACCTTC
TRBJ2-1	-	TRBV6-1	-	CASSEGHNNEQFF	TGTGCCAGCAGTGAGGGACACAACAATGAGCAGTTCTTC
TRBJ1-1	-	TRBV3-1	-	CASSLRENAFF	TGTGCCAGCAGCCTACGGGAGAATGCTTTCTTT
TRBJ2-1	-	TRBV15	TRBD2	CATSRDSGGKNEQFF	TGTGCCACCAGCAGAGATTCGGGAGGGAAGAATGAGCAGTTCTTC
TRBJ2-7	-	TRBV7-9	-	CASRGGPYEQYF	TGTGCCAGCAGGGGGGGACCTTACGAGCAGTACTTC
TRBJ1-1	-	TRBV20-1	TRBD1	CSAQGADTEAFF	TGCAGTGCACAGGGGGCGGACACTGAAGCTTTCTTT
TRBJ2-1	-	TRBV10-3	-	CAISAEGNWYDEQFF	TGTGCCATCAGTGCTGAGGGAAATTGGTACGATGAGCAGTTCTTC
TRBJ2-7	few	TRBV12-3/TRBV12-4	-	CASSITYEQYF	TGTGCCAGCAGTATAACCTACGAGCAGTACTTC
TRBJ2-5	few	TRBV20-1	-	CSAPPPGTRGETQYF	TGCAGTGCTCCCCCTCCCGGAACTAGAGGAGAGACCCAGTACTTC
TRBJ1-2	-	TRBV7-9	-	CASSLGGAANYGYTF	TGTGCCAGCAGCTTAGGGGGGGCGGCGAACTATGGCTACACCTTC
TRBJ2-1	-	TRBV29-1	-	CSAVGRYHNEQFF	TGCAGCGCCGTGGGGCGGTACCACAATGAGCAGTTCTTC
TRBJ2-1	-	TRBV19	-	CASSNKGSHNEQFF	TGTGCCAGTAGTAACAAAGGATCCCACAATGAGCAGTTCTTC
TRBJ2-5	once	TRBV28	TRBD1	CASTTGTVQETQYF	TGTGCCAGCACCACAGGGACAGTACAAGAGACCCAGTACTTC
TRBJ2-7	few	TRBV9	-	CASSVVGTTYEQYF	TGTGCCAGCAGCGTAGTTGGGACGACCTACGAGCAGTACTTC
TRBJ1-5	-	TRBV9	-	CASSETGGQPQHF	TGTGCCAGCAGCGAGACGGGGGGCCAGCCCCAGCATTTT
TRBJ1-2	few	TRBV29-1	-	CSVKAGGSFDYTF	TGCAGCGTTAAAGCGGGGGGCTCGTTTGACTACACCTTC
TRBJ2-3	many	TRBV7-2	TRBD1	CASSPDRGHTDTQYF	TGTGCCAGCAGCCCGGACAGGGGGCACACAGATACGCAGTATTTT
TRBJ2-4	few	TRBV20-1	-	CSASIPSRNIQYF	TGCAGTGCTAGCATCCCTAGCCGGAACATTCAGTACTTC
TRBJ1-2	-	TRBV7-2	-	CASSLVQSGYTF	TGTGCCAGCAGCTTAGTACAGTCGGGCTACACCTTC
TRBJ2-1	few	TRBV29-1	TRBD1	CSIEGDRWYNEQFF	TGCAGCATCGAGGGGGACAGGTGGTACAATGAGCAGTTCTTC
TRBJ2-1	-	TRBV10-3	TRBD2	CAISDRPSGLFNEQFF	TGTGCCATCAGTGACCGCCCTAGCGGGTTGTTTAATGAGCAGTTCTTC